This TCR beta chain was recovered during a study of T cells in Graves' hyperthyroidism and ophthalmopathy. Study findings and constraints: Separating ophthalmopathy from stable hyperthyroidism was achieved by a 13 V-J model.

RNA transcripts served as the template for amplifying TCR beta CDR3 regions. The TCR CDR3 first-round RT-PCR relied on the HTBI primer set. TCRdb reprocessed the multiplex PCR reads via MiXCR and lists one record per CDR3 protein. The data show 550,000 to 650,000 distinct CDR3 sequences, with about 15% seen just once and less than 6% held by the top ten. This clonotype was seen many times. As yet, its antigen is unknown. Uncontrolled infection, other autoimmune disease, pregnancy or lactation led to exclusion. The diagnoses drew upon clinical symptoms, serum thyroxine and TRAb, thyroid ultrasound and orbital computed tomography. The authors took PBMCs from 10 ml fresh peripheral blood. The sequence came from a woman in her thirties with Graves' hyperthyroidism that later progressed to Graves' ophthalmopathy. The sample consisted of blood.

CDR3 region: CAWSRPGAGEQFF. In nucleotides, the CDR3 is TGTGCCTGGAGCCGACCCGGCGCAGGCGAGCAGTTCTTC. The chain has TRBV30 and TRBJ2-1; D is undetermined. The germline gives CDR1 GTSNPN, CDR2 SVGIG (reference sequence). The CDR3 is made up of 13 amino acids. V lost 3 bases and J lost 10, with 16 bases in between.